This T cell receptor beta chain came from a study of blood T cells in healthy people across ages. Study observations and caveats: Both higher diversity and more naive CD4+ cells marked long-lived donors when set against aged donors.

With a J-beta primer mix and a sample-barcoded 5' primer, a second PCR ran 7 to 11 cycles. Every molecule of cDNA carried a tag from a template-switch adaptor with 12 random nucleotides. TCRdb reprocessed the 5' RACE reads via MiXCR and lists one record per CDR3 protein. This sample yields over a million distinct CDR3 sequences, of which about 45% are seen a single time; roughly 3.7% belongs to the top ten. The V end was cut by 0 bases, the J end by 8 bases, with 23 bases between. The CDR3 spans 18 residues. Germline CDR1 LGHNA, CDR2 YNFKEQ. In regard to this clonotype: Its antigen remains unidentified.

This sequence originates from a woman younger than 30 in good health. This sequence joins TRBV4-2 and TRBJ2-1, with D possibly being TRBD1 (6 bases). The specimen was blood. DNA of the CDR3: TGTGCCAGCAGCCAAGATCCCCACCCGGGACAATCTTCCGATGAGCAGTTCTTC. The encoded protein is CASSQDPHPGQSSDEQFF.